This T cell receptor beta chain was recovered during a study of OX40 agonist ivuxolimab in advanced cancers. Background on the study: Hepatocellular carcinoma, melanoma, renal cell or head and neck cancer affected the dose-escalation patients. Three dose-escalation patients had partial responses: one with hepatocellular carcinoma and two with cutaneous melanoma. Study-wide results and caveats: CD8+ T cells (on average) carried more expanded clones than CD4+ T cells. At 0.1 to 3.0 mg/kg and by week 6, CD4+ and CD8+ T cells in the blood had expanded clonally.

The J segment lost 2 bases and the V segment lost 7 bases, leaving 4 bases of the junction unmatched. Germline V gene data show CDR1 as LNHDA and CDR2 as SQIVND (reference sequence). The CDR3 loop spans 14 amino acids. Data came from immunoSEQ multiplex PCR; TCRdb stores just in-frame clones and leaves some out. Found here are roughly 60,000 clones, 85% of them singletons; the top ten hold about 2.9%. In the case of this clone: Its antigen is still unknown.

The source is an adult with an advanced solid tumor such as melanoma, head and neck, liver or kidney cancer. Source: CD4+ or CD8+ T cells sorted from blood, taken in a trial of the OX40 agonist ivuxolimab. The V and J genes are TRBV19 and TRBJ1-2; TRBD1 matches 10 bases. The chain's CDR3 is CASTPGQGNYGYTF. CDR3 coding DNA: TGTGCCAGTACCCCGGGACAGGGGAACTATGGCTACACCTTC.